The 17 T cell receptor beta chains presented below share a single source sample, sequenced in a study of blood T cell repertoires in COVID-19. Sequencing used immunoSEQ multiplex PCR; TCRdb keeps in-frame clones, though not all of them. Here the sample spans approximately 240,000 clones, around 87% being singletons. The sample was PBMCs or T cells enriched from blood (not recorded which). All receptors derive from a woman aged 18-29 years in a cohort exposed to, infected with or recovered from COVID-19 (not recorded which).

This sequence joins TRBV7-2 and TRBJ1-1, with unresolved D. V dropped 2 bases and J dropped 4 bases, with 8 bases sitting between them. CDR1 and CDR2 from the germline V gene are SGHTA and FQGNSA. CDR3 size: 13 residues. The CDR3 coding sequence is TGTGCCAGCAGCTTACGGGGTCGCACTGAAGCTTTCTTT. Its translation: CASSLRGRTEAFF.

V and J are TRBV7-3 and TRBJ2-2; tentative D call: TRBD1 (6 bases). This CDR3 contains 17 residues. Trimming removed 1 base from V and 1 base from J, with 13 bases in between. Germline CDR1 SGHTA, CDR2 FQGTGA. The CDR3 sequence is CASSLNPPTGNTGELFF. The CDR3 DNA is TGTGCCAGCAGCTTAAATCCTCCGACAGGGAACACCGGGGAGCTGTTTTTT.

The CDR3 sequence: CASSTPGQGYEQFF. CDR3 nucleotides: TGTGCCAGCAGCACACCGGGACAGGGATATGAGCAGTTCTTC. The genes are TRBV11-1 and TRBJ2-1; 9 bases line up with TRBD1. V shed 5 bases and J 8 bases; nucleotides not matched to a gene: 7. CDR3 length equals 14 residues. CDR1 is SGHAT and CDR2 is FQDESV in the germline V gene (reference sequence).

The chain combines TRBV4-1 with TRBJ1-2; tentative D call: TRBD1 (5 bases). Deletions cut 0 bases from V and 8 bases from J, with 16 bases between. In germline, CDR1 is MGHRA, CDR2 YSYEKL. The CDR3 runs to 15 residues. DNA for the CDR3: TGCGCCAGCAGCCAAGATCCCTCCGCGGGGGGAGGCTACACCTTC. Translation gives CASSQDPSAGGGYTF.

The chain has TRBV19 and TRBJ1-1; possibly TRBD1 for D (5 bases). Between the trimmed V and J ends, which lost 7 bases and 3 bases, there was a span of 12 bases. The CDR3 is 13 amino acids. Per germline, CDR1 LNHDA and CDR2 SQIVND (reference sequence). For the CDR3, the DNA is TGTGCCAGTACTTTGGGGGAGGACACTGAAGCTTTCTTT. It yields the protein CASTLGEDTEAFF.

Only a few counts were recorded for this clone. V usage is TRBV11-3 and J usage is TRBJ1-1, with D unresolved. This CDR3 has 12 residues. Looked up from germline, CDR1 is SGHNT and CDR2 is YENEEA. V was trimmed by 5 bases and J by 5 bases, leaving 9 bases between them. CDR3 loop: CASSLSSTEAFF. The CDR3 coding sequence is TGTGCCAGCAGCCTCAGTTCTACTGAAGCTTTCTTT.

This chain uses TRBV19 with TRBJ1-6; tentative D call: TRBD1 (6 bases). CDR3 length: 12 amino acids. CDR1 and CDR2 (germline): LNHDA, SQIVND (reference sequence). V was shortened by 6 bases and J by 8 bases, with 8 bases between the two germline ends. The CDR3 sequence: CASSQGYSPLHF. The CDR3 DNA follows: TGTGCCAGTAGCCAGGGGTATTCACCCCTCCACTTT.

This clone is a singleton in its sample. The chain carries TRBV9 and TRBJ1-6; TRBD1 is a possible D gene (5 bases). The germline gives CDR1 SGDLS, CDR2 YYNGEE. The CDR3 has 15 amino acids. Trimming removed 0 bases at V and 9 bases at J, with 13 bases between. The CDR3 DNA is TGTGCCAGCAGCGTAGGTGGGGACTCACTTTCACCCCTCCACTTT. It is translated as CASSVGGDSLSPLHF.

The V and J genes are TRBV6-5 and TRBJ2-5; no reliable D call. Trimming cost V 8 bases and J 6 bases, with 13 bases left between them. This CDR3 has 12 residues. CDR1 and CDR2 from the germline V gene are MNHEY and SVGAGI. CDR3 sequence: CASAGRRKTQYF. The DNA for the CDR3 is TGTGCCAGCGCTGGCCGGAGAAAGACCCAGTACTTC.

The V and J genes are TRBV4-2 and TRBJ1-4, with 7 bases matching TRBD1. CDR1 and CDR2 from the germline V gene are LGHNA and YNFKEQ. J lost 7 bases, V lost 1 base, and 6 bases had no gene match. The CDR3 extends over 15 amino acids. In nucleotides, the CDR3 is TGTGCCAGCAGCCAAGGCGACAGGGAAGCTGAAAAACTGTTTTTT. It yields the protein CASSQGDREAEKLFF.

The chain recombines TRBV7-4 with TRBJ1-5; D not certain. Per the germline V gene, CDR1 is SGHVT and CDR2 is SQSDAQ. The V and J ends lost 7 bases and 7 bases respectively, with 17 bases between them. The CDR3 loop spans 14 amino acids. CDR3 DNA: TGTGCCAGCATCAAGAGGGAGCTGAACCAGCCCCAGCATTTT. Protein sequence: CASIKRELNQPQHF.

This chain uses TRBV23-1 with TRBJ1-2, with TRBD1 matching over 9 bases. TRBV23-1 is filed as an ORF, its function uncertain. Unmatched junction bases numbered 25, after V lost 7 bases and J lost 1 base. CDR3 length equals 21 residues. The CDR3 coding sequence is TGCGCCAGCATTCGGGACAGGGCGGTCTATTTACCACTTGAACTTAACTATGGCTACACCTTC. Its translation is CASIRDRAVYLPLELNYGYTF.

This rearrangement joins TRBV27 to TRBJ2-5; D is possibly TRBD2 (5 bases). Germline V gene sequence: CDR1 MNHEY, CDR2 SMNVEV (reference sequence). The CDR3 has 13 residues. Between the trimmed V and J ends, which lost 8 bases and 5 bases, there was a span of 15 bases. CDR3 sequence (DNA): TGTGCCAGCGGCTATAGCGCCGCGGAGACCCAGTACTTC. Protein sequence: CASGYSAAETQYF.

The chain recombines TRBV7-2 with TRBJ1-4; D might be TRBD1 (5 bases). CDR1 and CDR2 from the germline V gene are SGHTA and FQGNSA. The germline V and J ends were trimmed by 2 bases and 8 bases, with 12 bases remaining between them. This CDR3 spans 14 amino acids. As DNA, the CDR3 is TGTGCCAGCAGCTTACTCGGACAACCCGAAAAACTGTTTTTT. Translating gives CASSLLGQPEKLFF.

This CDR3 reads CASSVGTGPGEKLFF. CDR3 nucleotide sequence: TGTGCCAGCAGCGTAGGGACAGGCCCAGGAGAAAAACTGTTTTTT. This rearrangement joins TRBV9 to TRBJ1-4, with 7 nucleotides matching TRBD1. The CDR3 has 15 amino acids. Trimming cost V 0 bases and J 8 bases; bases outside gene matches: 7. CDR1 is SGDLS, CDR2 YYNGEE, per germline.

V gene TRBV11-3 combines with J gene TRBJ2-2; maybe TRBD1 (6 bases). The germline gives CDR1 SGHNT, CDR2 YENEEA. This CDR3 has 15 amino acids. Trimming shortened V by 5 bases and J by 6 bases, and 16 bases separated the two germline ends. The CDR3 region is CASSPQGYGAGELFF. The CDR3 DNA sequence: TGTGCCAGCAGCCCACAGGGTTACGGGGCCGGGGAGCTGTTTTTT.

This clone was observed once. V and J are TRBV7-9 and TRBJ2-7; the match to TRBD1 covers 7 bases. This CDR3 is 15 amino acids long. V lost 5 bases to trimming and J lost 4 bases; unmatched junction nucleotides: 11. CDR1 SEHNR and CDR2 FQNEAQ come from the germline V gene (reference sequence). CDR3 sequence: CASSHPPGQTYEQYF. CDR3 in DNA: TGTGCCAGCAGCCACCCTCCGGGACAGACTTACGAGCAGTACTTC.